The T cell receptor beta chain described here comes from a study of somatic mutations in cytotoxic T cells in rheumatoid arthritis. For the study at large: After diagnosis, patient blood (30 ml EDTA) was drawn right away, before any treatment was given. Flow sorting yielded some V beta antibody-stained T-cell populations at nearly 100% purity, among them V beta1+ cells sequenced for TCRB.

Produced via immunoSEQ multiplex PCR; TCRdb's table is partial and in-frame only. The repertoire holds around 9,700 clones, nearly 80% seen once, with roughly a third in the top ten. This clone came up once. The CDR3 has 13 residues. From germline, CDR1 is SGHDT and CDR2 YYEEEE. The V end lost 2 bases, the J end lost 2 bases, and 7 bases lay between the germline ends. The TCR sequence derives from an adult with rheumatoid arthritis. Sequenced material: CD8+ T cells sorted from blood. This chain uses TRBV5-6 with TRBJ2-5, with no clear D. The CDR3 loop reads CASSFGRQETQYF. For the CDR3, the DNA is TGTGCCAGCAGCTTCGGCAGGCAAGAGACCCAGTACTTC.